The 26 T cell receptor beta chains listed next were all sequenced from one sample in a study of molecular identifiers for immune sequencing clone quantification. Via MiXCR, TCRdb re-called the PCR reads, giving one row per CDR3 protein. The table records about 510,000 distinct CDR3 sequences, around 25% of them present only once. The sequenced material came from naive CD8+ T cells from blood, with Jurkat cell RNA spiked in. Described subset: FACS-sorted CD8+CD4-CCR7+CD45RA+ naive T cells. The receptor source for this set is a human donor in good health. Some libraries in this study had Jurkat cell RNA spiked in.

This sequence joins TRBV20-1 and TRBJ1-1; D perhaps matches TRBD1 (5 bases). Germline CDR1 DFQATT, CDR2 SNEGSKA (reference sequence). The ends were cut back, 0 bases at V and 6 bases at J, with 8 bases in the middle. The CDR3 totals 12 residues. The CDR3 loop reads CSAREDSPEAFF. The CDR3 coding sequence is TGCAGTGCTAGAGAAGACAGCCCTGAAGCTTTCTTT.

This sequence joins TRBV28 and TRBJ1-1; possible D gene TRBD1, 5 bases. Trimming pared 5 bases from V and 1 base from J, leaving 11 bases between. The length of the CDR3 is 14 residues. Germline CDR1 and CDR2: MDHEN and SYDVKM. CDR3 sequence: CASSIGTENTEAFF. In nucleotides, the CDR3 is TGTGCCAGCAGTATCGGGACCGAGAACACTGAAGCTTTCTTT.

In this sample, this clonotype turned up a few times. The CDR3: CSARDLGPTGTGAYEQYF. In DNA form, the CDR3 reads TGCAGTGCTAGAGATCTTGGGCCAACCGGGACAGGGGCCTACGAGCAGTACTTC. V and J are TRBV20-1 and TRBJ2-7, with 10 bases fitting TRBD1. Germline CDR1 is DFQATT and CDR2 is SNEGSKA (reference sequence). This CDR3 region has 18 residues. The trim removed 0 bases at V and 2 bases at J, leaving 13 bases unmatched.

This clonotype has more than one count but fewer than ten. V gene TRBV6-5 combines with J gene TRBJ1-6; TRBD1 might be the D (6 bases). This CDR3 comprises 18 residues. The germline gives CDR1 MNHEY, CDR2 SVGAGI. Trimming stripped 0 bases from V and 0 bases from J, with 12 bases between. CDR3 residues: CASSYSTGQSSYNSPLHF. The CDR3 coding sequence is TGTGCCAGCAGTTACTCGACGGGACAAAGCTCCTATAATTCACCCCTCCACTTT.

This clonotype occurred a few times. The V and J genes are TRBV4-3 and TRBJ2-2; D is ambiguous. There are 16 residues in the CDR3. Germline CDR1 and CDR2: LGHNA and YSLEER. The V and J ends lost 0 bases and 4 bases respectively, with 12 bases between them. The CDR3 sequence is CASSQDRVRSTGELFF. CDR3 in DNA: TGCGCCAGCAGCCAAGATCGTGTGAGGAGCACCGGGGAGCTGTTTTTT.

The chain uses TRBV7-2 and TRBJ2-2; 8 bases map to TRBD1. V lost 2 bases and J lost 2; bases outside the gene matches: 10. CDR3 size: 18 residues. Germline V gene lookup returns CDR1 SGHTA and CDR2 FQGNSA. For the CDR3, the DNA is TGTGCCAGCAGCTTAAAAGGGGGCAGGGGGCTAAACACCGGGGAGCTGTTTTTT. This codes for CASSLKGGRGLNTGELFF.

V usage is TRBV6-5 and J usage is TRBJ1-1; tentative D call: TRBD1 (6 bases). This CDR3 spans 14 amino acids. Between the trimmed V and J ends, which lost 2 bases and 3 bases, there was a span of 10 bases. Germline CDR1 reads MNHEY; CDR2 reads SVGAGI. The CDR3 region is CASSYVTGYTEAFF. CDR3 coding DNA: TGTGCCAGCAGTTACGTTACAGGGTACACTGAAGCTTTCTTT.

Concerning this clonotype: This may be a read error: a much more frequent sequence differs by one nucleotide. The rearrangement uses TRBV5-1 and TRBJ1-1; possible D gene TRBD1, 5 bases. Germline CDR1 is SGHRS and CDR2 is YFSETQ. The CDR3 contains 17 residues. CDR3 sequence reads: CASSLVGIGLKDTEALF. The CDR3 DNA reads TGCGCCAGCAGCTTGGTTGGGATTGGGTTAAAGGACACTGAAGCTCTCTTT.

V is TRBV19 and J is TRBJ2-7, with a tentative D call TRBD1 (5 bases). This CDR3 contains 13 residues. The germline V gene has CDR1 LNHDA and CDR2 SQIVND (reference sequence). The V gene lost 5 bases and the J gene lost 3 bases, with 11 bases spanning the gap. This CDR3 reads CASSGAVLYEQYF. CDR3 DNA sequence: TGTGCCAGTAGTGGGGCCGTACTCTACGAGCAGTACTTC.

This sequence joins TRBV4-1 and TRBJ2-1; 8 nucleotides match TRBD1. The CDR3 is 16 amino acids. CDR1 MGHRA and CDR2 YSYEKL come from the germline V gene. V dropped 4 bases and J dropped 3; count of bases not matched to a gene: 8. The CDR3 nucleotides read TGCGCCAGCAGCCGCACGACAGGGGACCTCTACAATGAGCAGTTCTTC. Its protein is CASSRTTGDLYNEQFF.

Comments on this clonotype: The junction and the germline gene differ at one end; a read error may be behind it. The chain joins TRBV27 to TRBJ1-1, with D unclear. Germline-derived CDR1 and CDR2 are MNHEY and SMNVEV (reference sequence). The CDR3 totals 14 residues. The chain's CDR3 is CASKEGSDPTEACF. CDR3 nucleotide sequence: TGTGCCAGCAAGGAAGGGTCCGACCCGACTGAAGCTTGCTTT.

Worth noting for this clonotype: A much larger clone lies one base from this, so it may be a read error. This chain joins TRBV29-1 and TRBJ2-3; 11 bases map to TRBD2. This CDR3 is built from 14 residues. Germline V lookup: CDR1 SQVTM, CDR2 ANQGSEA. Germline trimming cut 7 bases from V and 6 bases from J; bases unmatched to any gene: 9. The CDR3 here is CSAVGLAAADTQYF. The CDR3 DNA follows: TGCAGCGCCGTGGGACTAGCGGCAGCGGATACGCAGTATTTT.

The chain recombines TRBV4-3 with TRBJ2-5, with D uncertain. V lost 1 base and J 4 bases, leaving 7 bases between the germline ends. This CDR3 has 13 residues. CDR1 and CDR2 from the germline V gene are LGHNA and YSLEER. The CDR3 loop reads CASSQVIGETQYF. CDR3 nucleotides: TGCGCCAGCAGCCAAGTGATAGGAGAGACCCAGTACTTC.

This clonotype showed up many times. The chain is built from TRBV7-9 and TRBJ2-5; TRBD1 or TRBD2 may be the D gene (6 bases each). Germline lookup yields CDR1 SEHNR and CDR2 FQNEAQ (reference sequence). With 2 bases removed from V and 1 base from J, the gap between germline ends came to 17 bases. This CDR3 spans 17 amino acids. The CDR3 region has the DNA TGTGCCAGCAGCTTATCGAACAGGGAGGTATTCCAAGAGACCCAGTACTTC. The encoded protein is CASSLSNREVFQETQYF.

The chain uses TRBV6-5 and TRBJ2-7, with 10 positions matching TRBD1. V shed 3 bases, J shed 5 bases, and the junction held 7 bases outside the gene matches. The germline V gene encodes CDR1 MNHEY and CDR2 SVGAGI. CDR3 size: 15 residues. The DNA of the CDR3 is TGTGCCAGCAGTTATCGACAGGGGGCCCTCCACGAGCAGTACTTC. Protein: CASSYRQGALHEQYF.

The chain uses TRBV7-3 and TRBJ2-1; 8 bases fit TRBD2. The CDR3 has 15 residues. The trim removed 3 bases at V and 6 bases at J, leaving 7 bases unmatched. Germline-derived CDR1 and CDR2 are SGHTA and FQGTGA. CDR3 nucleotide sequence: TGTGCCAGCAGCTTTTTAGCGGGATATGGCAATGAGCAGTTCTTC. Translating it yields CASSFLAGYGNEQFF.

The chain recombines TRBV6-2 or TRBV6-3 with TRBJ2-2, with 8 bases lining up with TRBD2. CDR1 is MNHEY, CDR2 SVGEGT, per germline. This CDR3 is built from 16 residues. Losses at the gene ends were 2 bases for V and 4 bases for J; bases not matched to a gene: 6. CDR3 region: CASSYPSGSSTGELFF. The CDR3 bases are TGTGCCAGCAGTTACCCCAGCGGGAGCAGCACCGGGGAGCTGTTTTTT.

This chain links TRBV5-1 with TRBJ1-2; a possible D gene is TRBD1 (5 bases). This CDR3 region has 15 residues. Trimming stripped 6 bases from V and 2 bases from J, with 17 bases between. CDR1 and CDR2 (germline): SGHRS, YFSETQ. The CDR3 DNA sequence: TGCGCCAGCACTTTCCACCCGACAGAAAACTATGGCTACACCTTC. Protein sequence: CASTFHPTENYGYTF.

V and J are TRBV2 and TRBJ2-2; either TRBD1 or TRBD2 may fit D (5 bases each). Germline V gene data show CDR1 as SNHLY and CDR2 as FYNNEI. This CDR3 is built from 15 residues. Trimming took 5 bases from V and 4 from J, leaving 14 bases between them. DNA for the CDR3: TGTGCCAGCAGTCTAGGCAGGGCGGGCACCGGGGAGCTGTTTTTT. Its protein product is CASSLGRAGTGELFF.

The sample holds a few counts of this clonotype. The genes are TRBV5-1 and TRBJ1-2; 7 bases agree with TRBD1. V trimming: 6 bases; J trimming: 7 bases; junction bases outside the gene matches: 6. This CDR3 comprises 12 residues. Germline CDR1 is SGHRS and CDR2 is YFSETQ. The CDR3 region has the DNA TGCGCCAGCAACATGGAGGGGGCTGGCTACACCTTC. As protein: CASNMEGAGYTF. Combining the CDR3 with reference TRBV5-1 and TRBJ1-2 gives the whole variable domain KAGVTQTPRYLIKTRGQQVTLSCSPISGHRSVSWYQQTPGQGLQFLFEYFSETQRNKGNFPGRFSGRQFSNSRSEMNVSTLELGDSALYLCASNMEGAGYTFGSGTRLTVV.

This clonotype has only a few counts. The V gene is TRBV19, the J gene TRBJ2-5, with D perhaps assigned TRBD1 or TRBD2 (5 bases each). Germline V gene sequence: CDR1 LNHDA, CDR2 SQIVND (reference sequence). V was shortened by 3 bases and J by 0 bases, with 11 bases between the two germline ends. The CDR3 is 15 residues long. CDR3 residues: CASSMTGTYQETQYF. CDR3 bases: TGTGCCAGTAGTATGACGGGGACGTACCAAGAGACCCAGTACTTC.

The chain couples TRBV4-3 to TRBJ2-7; 7 positions match TRBD1. The CDR3 covers 17 residues. Per the germline V gene, CDR1 is LGHNA and CDR2 is YSLEER. V lost 0 bases and J lost 2; bases outside the gene matches: 10. The CDR3 region has the DNA TGCGCCAGCAGCCAAGACTCCGCAGGGGGTGTAGCCTACGAGCAGTACTTC. Its translation is CASSQDSAGGVAYEQYF.

This clonotype was observed a few times. The rearrangement joins TRBV11-2 to TRBJ2-6, with D perhaps TRBD1 (5 bases). This CDR3 comprises 15 residues. The germline gives CDR1 SGHAT, CDR2 FQNNGV. V dropped 5 bases and J dropped 0 bases, with 8 bases sitting between them. For the CDR3, the DNA is TGTGCCAGCAGCCCAGGGTACTCTGGGGCCAACGTCCTGACTTTC. Protein sequence: CASSPGYSGANVLTF. The entire variable domain, with the rest obtained from reference TRBV11-2 and TRBJ2-6, is as follows: EAGVAQSPRYKIIEKRQSVAFWCNPISGHATLYWYQQILGQGPKLLIQFQNNGVVDDSQLPKDRFSAERLKGVDSTLKIQPAKLEDSAVYLCASSPGYSGANVLTFGAGSRLTVL.

This sequence joins TRBV9 and TRBJ2-2, with D hard to call. Deletions cut 0 bases from V and 3 bases from J, with 12 bases between. The CDR3 extends over 16 amino acids. Germline CDR1 reads SGDLS; CDR2 reads YYNGEE. This CDR3 is CASSVEGRPDTGELFF. CDR3 in DNA: TGTGCCAGCAGCGTAGAGGGCCGCCCCGACACCGGGGAGCTGTTTTTT.

The chain links TRBV27 to TRBJ2-7, with D tentatively TRBD1 (5 bases). The CDR3 runs to 15 residues. V lost 3 bases and J lost 5, with 17 bases in between. Per germline, CDR1 MNHEY and CDR2 SMNVEV (reference sequence). As DNA, the CDR3 is TGTGCCAGCAGTTTGTCGGCAGGGAATCGCCACGAGCAGTACTTC. Residues: CASSLSAGNRHEQYF.

This clonotype has more than one count but fewer than ten. The gene calls are TRBV7-9 and TRBJ1-4; unclear D gene. Germline loops: CDR1 SEHNR, CDR2 FQNEAQ (reference sequence). The CDR3 is made up of 12 amino acids. V dropped 5 bases and J dropped 5 bases, with 6 bases sitting between them. This chain's CDR3 is CASSPRNEKLFF. CDR3 nucleotide sequence: TGTGCCAGCAGCCCGAGAAATGAAAAACTGTTTTTT. The full variable domain, in which reference TRBV7-9 and TRBJ1-4 provide the parts outside the CDR3, is DTGVSQNPRHKITKRGQNVTFRCDPISEHNRLYWYRQTLGQGPEFLTYFQNEAQLEKSRLLSDRFSAERPKGSFSTLEIQRTEQGDSAMYLCASSPRNEKLFFGSGTQLSVL.